A selection of T cell receptor beta chains follows, all from one sample in a study of response to subunit inactivated influenza vaccine. In TCRdb, the RT-PCR reads were re-called with MiXCR into one record per CDR3 protein. The sample shows a few hundred thousand distinct CDR3 sequences, 9.5% to 13% of them seen only once. Material: PBMCs from blood, obtained roughly 47 days after vaccination. All receptors derive from a man over 45 who received an inactivated influenza vaccine. CDR3s leave out the opening cysteine and the closing phenylalanine or tryptophan. Each record gives: J gene, V gene, CDR3 protein.

j_gene: TRBJ2-1
v_gene: TRBV7-8
CDR3aa: ASSLRPSGVPIYNEQF

j_gene: TRBJ1-2
v_gene: TRBV6-2/TRBV6-3
CDR3aa: ASSGPTGNYGYT

j_gene: TRBJ1-3
v_gene: TRBV12-3/TRBV12-4
CDR3aa: ASSKQGSGNTIY

j_gene: TRBJ1-6
v_gene: TRBV27
CDR3aa: ASSFGGRRSPLH

j_gene: TRBJ2-7
v_gene: TRBV7-9
CDR3aa: ASSTDWDYEQY

j_gene: TRBJ2-3
v_gene: TRBV6-4
CDR3aa: ASSGVAGKEDTQY

j_gene: TRBJ2-3
v_gene: TRBV12-3/TRBV12-4
CDR3aa: ASSPSRGFRTDTQY

j_gene: TRBJ2-7
v_gene: TRBV7-6
CDR3aa: ASSLKGTDDEQY

j_gene: TRBJ2-7
v_gene: TRBV23-1
CDR3aa: ASSLAGGEIGEQY

j_gene: TRBJ2-7
v_gene: TRBV20-1
CDR3aa: SARYRTAYEQY

j_gene: TRBJ2-2
v_gene: TRBV12-3/TRBV12-4
CDR3aa: ASSSRTGTGELF

j_gene: TRBJ2-7
v_gene: TRBV9
CDR3aa: ASSPNRDRSYEQY

j_gene: TRBJ1-1
v_gene: TRBV4-2
CDR3aa: ASSQEVYAGTEAF

j_gene: TRBJ2-2
v_gene: TRBV6-5
CDR3aa: ASSYFKPGLATGELF

j_gene: TRBJ1-1
v_gene: TRBV5-5
CDR3aa: ASSLGVREAF

j_gene: TRBJ2-3
v_gene: TRBV28
CDR3aa: ASSELAGGTTDTQY

j_gene: TRBJ1-2
v_gene: TRBV20-1
CDR3aa: SAEQGYGYT

j_gene: TRBJ2-2
v_gene: TRBV5-6
CDR3aa: ASSLRKLLGELF

j_gene: TRBJ2-5
v_gene: TRBV10-3
CDR3aa: AISDADSGGETQY

j_gene: TRBJ2-5
v_gene: TRBV7-9
CDR3aa: ASSSERDRETQY

j_gene: TRBJ2-2
v_gene: TRBV20-1
CDR3aa: SARDHGSGGELF

j_gene: TRBJ2-5
v_gene: TRBV2
CDR3aa: ASSSLWRGSRLETQY

j_gene: TRBJ1-4
v_gene: TRBV6-5
CDR3aa: ASSYWSGRGNEKLF

j_gene: TRBJ2-1
v_gene: TRBV7-6
CDR3aa: ASSLSGPPPGNEQF

j_gene: TRBJ1-2
v_gene: TRBV29-1
CDR3aa: SVDMLANYGYT

j_gene: TRBJ2-2
v_gene: TRBV28
CDR3aa: ASRNRDRGPTGELF

j_gene: TRBJ2-5
v_gene: TRBV6-1
CDR3aa: ASSDSGGAFETQY

j_gene: TRBJ2-3
v_gene: TRBV5-1
CDR3aa: ASSLAGPGLSDTQY

j_gene: TRBJ2-1
v_gene: TRBV5-6
CDR3aa: ASSPLGTGNYRYNEQF

j_gene: TRBJ2-1
v_gene: TRBV28
CDR3aa: ASSLFGTLPF

j_gene: TRBJ1-6
v_gene: TRBV6-2/TRBV6-3
CDR3aa: ASRGGAGTGGTSPLH

j_gene: TRBJ2-5
v_gene: TRBV12-3/TRBV12-4
CDR3aa: ASSFGELGGWETQY

j_gene: TRBJ1-2
v_gene: TRBV12-3/TRBV12-4
CDR3aa: ASSFQYGYT

j_gene: TRBJ2-1
v_gene: TRBV7-2
CDR3aa: ASSLVQVLYNEQF

j_gene: TRBJ2-7
v_gene: TRBV25-1
CDR3aa: ASTGGYEQY

j_gene: TRBJ2-7
v_gene: TRBV4-3
CDR3aa: ASSQDDRIHEQY

j_gene: TRBJ1-2
v_gene: TRBV20-1
CDR3aa: SRRGRDYGYT

j_gene: TRBJ2-1
v_gene: TRBV6-2/TRBV6-3
CDR3aa: ASSYSPGNNEQF

j_gene: TRBJ1-5
v_gene: TRBV5-1
CDR3aa: ASSAGQGVHQPQH

j_gene: TRBJ2-1
v_gene: TRBV12-3/TRBV12-4
CDR3aa: ASSPVVSYNEQF

j_gene: TRBJ2-1
v_gene: TRBV5-5
CDR3aa: ASSLYGLADEQF

j_gene: TRBJ1-1
v_gene: TRBV12-3/TRBV12-4
CDR3aa: ASSWTGQEAF

j_gene: TRBJ2-2
v_gene: TRBV7-3
CDR3aa: ASSLIGPGGELF

j_gene: TRBJ2-4
v_gene: TRBV15
CDR3aa: ATSRDPFNAKNIQY

j_gene: TRBJ2-3
v_gene: TRBV20-1
CDR3aa: SASGGNTDTQY

j_gene: TRBJ2-1
v_gene: TRBV11-2
CDR3aa: ASSLVRGVLF

j_gene: TRBJ1-1
v_gene: TRBV3-1
CDR3aa: ASSQDVTNTEAF

j_gene: TRBJ2-1
v_gene: TRBV10-2
CDR3aa: ASSVTTLFYNEQF

j_gene: TRBJ2-5
v_gene: TRBV4-3
CDR3aa: ASSQDRTGQETQY

j_gene: TRBJ1-6
v_gene: TRBV10-3
CDR3aa: AISPQGASYNSPLH

j_gene: TRBJ2-1
v_gene: TRBV7-2
CDR3aa: ASSSSGGGYNEQF

j_gene: TRBJ2-2
v_gene: TRBV4-2
CDR3aa: ASSQDGSGRAGLF

j_gene: TRBJ1-2
v_gene: TRBV15
CDR3aa: ATSRVRQGGYGYT

j_gene: TRBJ2-2
v_gene: TRBV28
CDR3aa: ASSSALGGKNTGELF

j_gene: TRBJ1-5
v_gene: TRBV6-2/TRBV6-3
CDR3aa: ASSYAGGQVGNQPQH

j_gene: TRBJ2-5
v_gene: TRBV5-1
CDR3aa: ASSLGLAGPQVETQY

j_gene: TRBJ1-1
v_gene: TRBV29-1
CDR3aa: SVPGQIEAF

j_gene: TRBJ2-5
v_gene: TRBV10-3
CDR3aa: AISGVGAETQY

j_gene: TRBJ2-2
v_gene: TRBV6-2/TRBV6-3
CDR3aa: ASSNSLGTAWNDGELF